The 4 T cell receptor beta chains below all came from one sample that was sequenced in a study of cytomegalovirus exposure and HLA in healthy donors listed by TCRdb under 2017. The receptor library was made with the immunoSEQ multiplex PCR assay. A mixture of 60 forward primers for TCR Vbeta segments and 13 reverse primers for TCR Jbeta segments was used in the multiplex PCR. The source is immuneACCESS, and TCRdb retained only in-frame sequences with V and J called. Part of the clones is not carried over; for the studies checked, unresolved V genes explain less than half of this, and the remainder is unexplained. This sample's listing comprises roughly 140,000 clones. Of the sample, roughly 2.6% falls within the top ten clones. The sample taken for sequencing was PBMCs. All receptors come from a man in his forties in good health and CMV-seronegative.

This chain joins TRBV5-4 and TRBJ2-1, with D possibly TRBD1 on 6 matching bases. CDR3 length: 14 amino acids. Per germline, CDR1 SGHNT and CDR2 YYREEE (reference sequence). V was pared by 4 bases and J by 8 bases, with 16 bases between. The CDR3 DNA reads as TGTGCCAGCAGCCTAAGTCAGGGGCAGGATGAGCAGTTCTTC. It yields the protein CASSLSQGQDEQFF.

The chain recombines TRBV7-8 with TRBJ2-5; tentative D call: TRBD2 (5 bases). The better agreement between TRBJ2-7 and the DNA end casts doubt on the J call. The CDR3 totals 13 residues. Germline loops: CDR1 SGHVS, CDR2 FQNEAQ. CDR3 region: CASSFRGTYEQYF. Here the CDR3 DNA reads TGTGCCAGCAGCTTCCGGGGAACCTACGAGCAGTACTTC.

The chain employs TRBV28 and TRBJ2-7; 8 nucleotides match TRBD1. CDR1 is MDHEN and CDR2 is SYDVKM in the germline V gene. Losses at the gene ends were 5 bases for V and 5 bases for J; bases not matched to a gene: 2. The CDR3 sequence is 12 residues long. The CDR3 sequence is CASSQGANEQYF. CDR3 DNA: TGTGCCAGCAGTCAGGGGGCCAACGAGCAGTACTTC.

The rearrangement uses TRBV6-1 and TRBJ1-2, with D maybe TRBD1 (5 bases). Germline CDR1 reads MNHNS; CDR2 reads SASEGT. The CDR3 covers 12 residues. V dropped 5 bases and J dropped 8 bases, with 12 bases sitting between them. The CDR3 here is CASSPTTAGYTF. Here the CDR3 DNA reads TGTGCCAGCAGTCCCACGACAGCCGGCTACACCTTC.